The 18 T cell receptor beta chains below all came from one sample that was sequenced in a study of CD8+CD57+ T cells in acquired aplastic anemia. The authors sequenced patients whose flow cytometry had shown CD8+CD57+ cell expansion. Genomic DNA provided the template from which TCR beta VDJ and CDR3 profiles were obtained. TCRdb reprocessed the reads via MiXCR and lists one record per CDR3 protein. The sample has 150,000 to 200,000 distinct CDR3 sequences, roughly half seen once; the top ten hold about 9.5%. The sequencing sample was made of sorted CD4+, CD8+, or CD8+CD57+ T cells (not recorded which) from PBMCs. All receptors come from a human donor with aplastic anemia.

This rearrangement joins TRBV10-3 to TRBJ1-5; TRBD1 might be the D (6 bases). The ends were cut back, 4 bases at V and 3 bases at J, with 7 bases in the middle. Germline V gene sequence: CDR1 ENHRY, CDR2 SYGVKD. This CDR3 has 13 residues. For the CDR3, the DNA is TGTGCCATCAGTGGGACAGCCAATCAGCCCCAGCATTTT. Translated: CAISGTANQPQHF.

As concerns this clonotype: Because the CDR3 is missing its conserved closing phenylalanine or tryptophan, this is likely a read error. The chain has TRBV30 and TRBJ2-7, with 14 bases matching TRBD2. The CDR3 spans 15 residues. Germline values: CDR1 GTSNPN, CDR2 SVGIG (reference sequence). Trimming at V came to 5 bases and at J to 4 bases, leaving 7 bases not matched to a gene. The CDR3 loop reads CAWAPGLAGVYEQYY. CDR3 DNA: TGTGCCTGGGCACCGGGACTAGCGGGAGTATACGAGCAGTACTAC.

J is TRBJ2-3 and V is TRBV6-6, with D hard to call. This CDR3 comprises 16 residues. The V and J ends lost 2 bases and 0 bases respectively, with 12 bases between them. Germline CDR1 and CDR2: MNHNY and SVGAGI (reference sequence). As DNA, the CDR3 is TGTGCCAGCAGTTACCCCTGGGGTACTAGCACAGATACGCAGTATTTT. It specifies CASSYPWGTSTDTQYF.

The CDR3 sequence is CASSYSEANSYEQYF. In nucleotides, the CDR3 is TGTGCCAGCAGTTACAGCGAGGCGAACTCCTACGAGCAGTACTTC. The genes are TRBV7-9 and TRBJ2-7; D unresolved. Between the trimmed V and J ends, which lost 6 bases and 0 bases, there was a span of 15 bases. This CDR3 region has 15 residues. Germline CDR1 and CDR2: SEHNR and FQNEAQ (reference sequence).

Only one count was recorded for this clonotype. The CDR3 coding sequence is TGTGCCAGCAGCTTGGGCCCGTGGCAGTTAGAGAACACTGAAGCTTTCTTT. As protein: CASSLGPWQLENTEAFF. This rearrangement joins TRBV5-6 to TRBJ1-1; D is undetermined. CDR3 length equals 17 residues. Germline CDR1 SGHDT, CDR2 YYEEEE. V lost 0 bases and J 1 base, leaving 16 bases between the germline ends.

This clonotype was recorded at least ten times. The V and J genes are TRBV27 and TRBJ2-7; possibly TRBD1 for D (6 bases). The length of the CDR3 is 13 residues. From germline, CDR1 is MNHEY and CDR2 SMNVEV (reference sequence). V was pared by 4 bases and J by 7 bases, with 14 bases between. In nucleotides, the CDR3 is TGTGCCAGCAGTTACAGGGAGTCAAGGGAGCAGTACTTC. Translation gives CASSYRESREQYF.

The sample holds a few counts of this clonotype. The chain uses TRBV2 and TRBJ1-6; D not certain. This CDR3 is built from 12 residues. The germline V gene has CDR1 SNHLY and CDR2 FYNNEI. Trimming took 0 bases from V and 10 from J, leaving 4 bases between them. The CDR3 loop reads CASSEAGSPLHF. The CDR3, as DNA: TGTGCCAGCAGTGAAGCGGGGTCACCCCTCCACTTT.

There are many counts of this clonotype. The genes are TRBV11-3 and TRBJ2-1; the D is unclear. The germline V gene has CDR1 SGHNT and CDR2 YENEEA. Between the trimmed V and J ends, which lost 5 bases and 5 bases, there was a span of 13 bases. The CDR3 totals 14 residues. The CDR3 is CASSPRGTDNEQFF. The CDR3 DNA follows: TGTGCCAGCAGCCCCCGTGGAACCGACAATGAGCAGTTCTTC. Using reference TRBV11-3 and TRBJ2-1 for the parts outside the CDR3, the full variable domain is EAGVVQSPRYKIIEKKQPVAFWCNPISGHNTLYWYLQNLGQGPELLIRYENEEAVDDSQLPKDRFSAERLKGVDSTLKIQPAELGDSAVYLCASSPRGTDNEQFFGPGTRLTVL.

This clonotype was observed a few times. The chain has TRBV15 and TRBJ2-1; D gene uncertain. Trimming took off 8 bases at V and 3 bases at J, with 11 bases between the two ends. Germline V gene data show CDR1 as LNHNV and CDR2 as YYDKDF (reference sequence). This CDR3 region has 13 residues. CDR3 bases: TGTGCCACCCGGAACCCGGTCTACAATGAGCAGTTCTTC. This codes for CATRNPVYNEQFF.

The chain has TRBV5-1 and TRBJ1-4; possible D gene TRBD1, 5 bases. CDR1 is SGHRS, CDR2 YFSETQ, per germline. The length of the CDR3 is 17 residues. V lost 4 bases and J lost 8, with 24 bases in between. The CDR3: CASSAGTLIQAGEKLFF. As DNA, the CDR3 is TGCGCCAGCAGCGCCGGGACGCTGATACAAGCGGGGGAAAAACTGTTTTTT.

J is TRBJ2-7 and V is TRBV25-1, with TRBD2 as a possible D gene (6 bases). The CDR3 length is 16 residues. CDR1 is MGHDK, CDR2 SYGVNS, per germline. Deletions cut 1 base from V and 0 bases from J, with 13 bases between. CDR3 sequence: CASSESLGTFSYEQYF. Here the CDR3 DNA reads TGTGCCAGCAGTGAATCTCTTGGGACTTTCTCCTACGAGCAGTACTTC.

Remarks on this clonotype: The junction differs from germline at one of its ends, possibly a read error. J is TRBJ2-4 and V is TRBV11-2, with 7 nucleotides matching TRBD2. Germline V gene data show CDR1 as SGHAT and CDR2 as FQNNGV. The CDR3 totals 14 residues. CDR3 DNA sequence: TGTGCCAGCAGCTCGGGGGGAGCCAAAGACATTCAGTACTTC. As protein: CASSSGGAKDIQYF.

In DNA, the CDR3 is TGTGCCAGTAGCCCTCGCCTTGGGGGGGTCTACGAGCAGTACTTC. This gives the protein CASSPRLGGVYEQYF. The J gene is TRBJ2-7, the V gene TRBV19; 7 bases match TRBD2. V lost 6 bases, J lost 3 bases, and 11 bases stayed unmatched. Germline V gene data show CDR1 as LNHDA and CDR2 as SQIVND (reference sequence). The CDR3 totals 15 residues.

The rearrangement joins TRBV11-1 to TRBJ2-7; perhaps TRBD1 as D (5 bases). Looked up from germline, CDR1 is SGHAT and CDR2 is FQDESV (reference sequence). Deletions cut 1 base from V and 2 bases from J, with 15 bases between. The CDR3 runs to 16 residues. The CDR3 coding sequence is TGTGCCAGCAGCTTAGTTGTTACAGGAAGGACCTACGAGCAGTACTTC. It translates to CASSLVVTGRTYEQYF.

V usage is TRBV10-3 and J usage is TRBJ1-2, with 7 bases lining up with TRBD1. CDR1 and CDR2 from the germline V gene are ENHRY and SYGVKD. CDR3 length: 12 amino acids. V was clipped by 7 bases and J by 10 bases; unmatched bases: 9. The CDR3 bases are TGTGCCATCAAGGGGACAGCGCCGCTCTACACCTTC. It translates to CAIKGTAPLYTF.

This rearrangement joins TRBV30 to TRBJ2-2; TRBD2 might be the D (6 bases). V gave up 5 bases and J gave up 3 bases, with 22 bases separating them. The CDR3 runs to 17 residues. CDR1 is GTSNPN and CDR2 is SVGIG in the germline V gene (reference sequence). The CDR3 DNA sequence: TGTGCCTGGGACACACCGGGCGCGGGAAGGGACACCGGGGAGCTGTTTTTT. It specifies CAWDTPGAGRDTGELFF.

The chain employs TRBV2 and TRBJ1-5; D is possibly TRBD1 (5 bases). Trimming cost V 5 bases and J 0 bases, with 11 bases left between them. The CDR3 contains 15 residues. Germline lookup yields CDR1 SNHLY and CDR2 FYNNEI. CDR3 nucleotides: TGTGCCAGCAGTTATTGGGGGGTTAGCAATCAGCCCCAGCATTTT. The encoded protein is CASSYWGVSNQPQHF.

The chain combines TRBV9 with TRBJ1-3; D unresolved. Germline CDR1 is SGDLS and CDR2 is YYNGEE. CDR3 size: 15 residues. V was pared by 3 bases and J by 4 bases, with 14 bases between. CDR3 residues: CASSAGSLIGNTIYF. In nucleotides, the CDR3 is TGTGCCAGCAGCGCGGGGTCGCTGATCGGAAACACCATATATTTT.